Below, one T cell receptor beta chain is given with its context. The sample belongs to a study of metastatic and nonmetastatic thyroid tumors. Using MiXCR, TCRdb re-called clones from the PCR reads. The sample carries about 64,000 clones, around 16% recorded once. Among the patients, none had received any treatment before thyroid surgery. Germline lookup yields CDR1 SGHKS and CDR2 YYEKEE (reference sequence). The V and J ends lost 0 bases and 9 bases respectively, with 13 bases between them. This CDR3 is 15 amino acids long. Sequenced sample: blood. The rearrangement uses TRBV5-5 and TRBJ1-6; D perhaps matches TRBD1 (6 bases). This TCR was sampled from a male donor with papillary thyroid cancer or a benign thyroid nodule (not recorded which). Some clones in this sample may be carry-over from other donors' samples. The CDR3 spells CASSLVDGGRSPLHF. In nucleotides, the CDR3 is TGTGCCAGCAGCTTGGTCGACGGGGGGCGTTCACCCCTCCACTTT. The variable domain in full, completed from reference TRBV5-5 and TRBJ1-6, reads DAGVTQSPTHLIKTRGQQVTLRCSPISGHKSVSWYQQVLGQGPQFIFQYYEKEERGRGNFPDRFSARQFPNYSSELNVNALLLGDSALYLCASSLVDGGRSPLHFGNGTRLTVT.